One sample yielded the 15 T cell receptor beta chains listed below, sequenced in a study of blood T cell repertoires in COVID-19. Clones were read by immunoSEQ multiplex PCR, and TCRdb kept only the in-frame ones, dropping some. The repertoire holds around 620,000 clones, with around 90% as singletons. Sequenced: peripheral blood. These receptors were taken from a woman aged 18 to 35 with acute or convalescent COVID-19.

This chain joins TRBV20-1 and TRBJ1-1; D possibly corresponds to TRBD1 (6 bases). V shed 5 bases and J shed 13 bases, with 11 bases lying between them. The CDR3 covers 9 residues. The V gene's germline CDR1 is DFQATT and CDR2 SNEGSKA (reference sequence). In nucleotides, the CDR3 is TGCAGTGCTTCCAGAGGGGGTTTCTTT. As protein: CSASRGGFF.

As to this clone: Other DNA variants within this sample encode the same CDR3. This chain uses TRBV5-1 with TRBJ1-2; D remains ambiguous. The V end lost 2 bases, the J end lost 6 bases, and 8 bases lay between the germline ends. CDR3 length: 12 residues. Germline lookup yields CDR1 SGHRS and CDR2 YFSETQ. In DNA form, the CDR3 reads TGCGCCAGCAGCTTCTCCGGGAATGGCTACACCTTC. Amino acid sequence: CASSFSGNGYTF.

This clone was picked up a small number of times. This chain links TRBV27 with TRBJ1-2, with 7 positions matching TRBD1. V lost 5 bases to trimming and J lost 6 bases; unmatched junction nucleotides: 6. The CDR3 runs to 13 residues. Germline values: CDR1 MNHEY, CDR2 SMNVEV (reference sequence). The CDR3 DNA reads TGTGCCAGCAGTCGCGACAGGGCGGATGGCTACACCTTC. The encoded protein is CASSRDRADGYTF.

This chain connects TRBV28 to TRBJ2-7; 8 bases are shared with TRBD1. CDR3 length equals 13 residues. CDR1 is MDHEN and CDR2 is SYDVKM in the germline V gene. V was pared by 3 bases and J by 6 bases, with 4 bases of the junction left unmatched. The CDR3, as DNA: TGTGCCAGCAGTTTCCCCCAGGGGGCCGAGCAGTACTTC. Translating it yields CASSFPQGAEQYF.

This chain connects TRBV6-5 to TRBJ2-7; D perhaps matches TRBD2 (5 bases). Trimming left V 0 bases short and J 12 bases short, with 21 bases between. This CDR3 has 15 amino acids. Germline lookup yields CDR1 MNHEY and CDR2 SVGAGI. CDR3 region: CASSYSRDRTSVRYF. CDR3 nucleotides: TGTGCCAGCAGTTACTCGAGGGATAGAACCTCGGTAAGGTACTTC.

The chain is built from TRBV7-3 and TRBJ1-2; 9 nucleotides match TRBD1. Losses at the gene ends were 3 bases for V and 2 bases for J; bases not matched to a gene: 4. The CDR3 totals 15 residues. Germline assignment: CDR1 SGHTA and CDR2 FQGTGA. The CDR3 DNA sequence: TGTGCCAGCAGCTTGAATGGACAGGGGAACTATGGCTACACCTTC. Protein: CASSLNGQGNYGYTF.

The chain carries TRBV9 and TRBJ2-4; TRBD2 agrees at 10 bases. Germline CDR1 reads SGDLS; CDR2 reads YYNGEE. The length of the CDR3 is 16 residues. J lost 5 bases, V lost 4 bases, and 9 bases had no gene match. CDR3 coding DNA: TGTGCCAGCAGCCCCCGGACTAGCGGAAGGGAAAACATTCAGTACTTC. This codes for CASSPRTSGRENIQYF.

This chain uses TRBV11-1 with TRBJ1-2; 7 bases align to TRBD1. The CDR3 runs to 14 residues. The germline V gene encodes CDR1 SGHAT and CDR2 FQDESV (reference sequence). After removal of 4 bases from V and 8 bases from J, the junction contained 10 bases not matched to a gene. This CDR3 reads CASSSLGTEGGYTF. The CDR3 DNA is TGTGCCAGCAGCTCACTCGGGACAGAAGGGGGCTACACCTTC.

The rearrangement links TRBV12-3 or TRBV12-4 to TRBJ2-3; D unclear. There are 11 residues in the CDR3. Trimming cost V 2 bases and J 6 bases, with 3 bases left between them. The CDR3 reads CASSLQDTQYF. The CDR3 bases are TGTGCCAGCAGTTTACAGGATACGCAGTATTTT.

This clone was recorded once. The chain is built from TRBV5-4 and TRBJ2-5; 8 bases map to TRBD2. J lost 5 bases, V lost 9 bases, and 3 bases had no gene match. The CDR3 sequence is 11 residues long. Germline values: CDR1 SGHNT, CDR2 YYREEE (reference sequence). The CDR3 DNA is TGTGCCACGGGGGGGCGGGAGACCCAGTACTTC. Amino acids: CATGGRETQYF.

Only one count was recorded for this clone. This chain uses TRBV6-1 with TRBJ1-1; the match to TRBD1 covers 9 bases. The germline V gene has CDR1 MNHNS and CDR2 SASEGT. This CDR3 spans 17 amino acids. Germline trimming cut 4 bases from V and 3 bases from J; bases unmatched to any gene: 12. The CDR3 region has the DNA TGTGCCAGCAGTGCGGGACAGGGTAGCTTCATGGACACTGAAGCTTTCTTT. As protein: CASSAGQGSFMDTEAFF.

The count of this clone is one. The rearrangement links TRBV30 to TRBJ1-1, with D possibly being TRBD1 (6 bases). Between the trimmed V and J ends, which lost 3 bases and 0 bases, there was a span of 11 bases. Germline CDR1 is GTSNPN and CDR2 is SVGIG (reference sequence). This CDR3 has 14 residues. The CDR3: CAWSADRMNTEAFF. CDR3 nucleotides: TGTGCCTGGAGCGCCGACAGGATGAACACTGAAGCTTTCTTT.

This sequence joins TRBV6-5 and TRBJ1-6; 7 bases map to TRBD1. Trimming at V came to 6 bases and at J to 7 bases, leaving 6 bases not matched to a gene. The length of the CDR3 is 14 residues. The germline gives CDR1 MNHEY, CDR2 SVGAGI. CDR3 coding DNA: TGTGCCAGCAGATCCGGGACAGAAAATTCACCCCTCCACTTT. Residues: CASRSGTENSPLHF.

V gene TRBV25-1 combines with J gene TRBJ2-7, with 7 bases identical to TRBD2. Unmatched junction bases numbered 5, after V lost 6 bases and J lost 9 bases. Germline CDR1 is MGHDK and CDR2 is SYGVNS. The CDR3 runs to 11 residues. The CDR3 nucleotides are TGTGCCAGCAGGGGGGGGATCGGGCAGTACTTC. Amino acids: CASRGGIGQYF.

This clone was detected only once. The chain combines TRBV19 with TRBJ2-1, with a possible D match to TRBD1 (5 bases). This CDR3 is 14 amino acids long. The V end was cut by 3 bases, the J end by 8 bases, with 14 bases between. Germline V gene sequence: CDR1 LNHDA, CDR2 SQIVND (reference sequence). CDR3 protein: CASSIWTARDEQFF. In DNA, the CDR3 is TGTGCCAGTAGTATTTGGACCGCCAGGGATGAGCAGTTCTTC.